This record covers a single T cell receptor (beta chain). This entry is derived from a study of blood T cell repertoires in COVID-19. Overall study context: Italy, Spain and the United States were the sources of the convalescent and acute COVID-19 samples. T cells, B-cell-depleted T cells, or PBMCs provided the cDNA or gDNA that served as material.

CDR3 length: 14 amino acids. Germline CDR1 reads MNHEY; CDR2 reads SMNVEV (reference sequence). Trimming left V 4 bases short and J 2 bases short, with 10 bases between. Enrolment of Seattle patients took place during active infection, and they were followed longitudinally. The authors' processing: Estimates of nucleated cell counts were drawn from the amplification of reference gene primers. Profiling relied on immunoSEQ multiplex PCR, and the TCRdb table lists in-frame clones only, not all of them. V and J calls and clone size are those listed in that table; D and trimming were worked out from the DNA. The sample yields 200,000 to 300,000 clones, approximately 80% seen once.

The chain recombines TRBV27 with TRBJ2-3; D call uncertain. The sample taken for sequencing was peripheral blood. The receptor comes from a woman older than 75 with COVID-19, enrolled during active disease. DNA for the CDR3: TGTGCCAGCAGTTCCAGCAGGCTCACAGATACGCAGTATTTT. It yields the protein CASSSSRLTDTQYF.